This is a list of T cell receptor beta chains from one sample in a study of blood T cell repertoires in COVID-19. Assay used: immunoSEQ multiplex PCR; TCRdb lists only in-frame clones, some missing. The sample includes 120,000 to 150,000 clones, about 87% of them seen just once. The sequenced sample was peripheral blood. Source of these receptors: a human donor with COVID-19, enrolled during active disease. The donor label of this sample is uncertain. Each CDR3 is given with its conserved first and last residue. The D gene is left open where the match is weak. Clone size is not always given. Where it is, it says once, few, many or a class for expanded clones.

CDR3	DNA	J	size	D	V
CASSTGELPPPNEQFF	TGTGCCAGCAGCACCGGTGAACTGCCCCCCCCCAATGAGCAGTTCTTC	TRBJ2-1	few	.	TRBV5-8
CASSPQGEKGQPQHF	TGTGCCAGTAGTCCACAGGGGGAAAAGGGGCAGCCCCAGCATTTT	TRBJ1-5	.	TRBD1	TRBV19
CASSLEPTSGVDEQFF	TGCGCCAGCAGCTTGGAGCCCACTAGCGGGGTCGACGAGCAGTTCTTC	TRBJ2-1	.	TRBD2	TRBV5-1
CATPDRGRHGYTF	TGCGCCACCCCAGACAGGGGCCGACATGGCTACACCTTC	TRBJ1-2	.	TRBD1	TRBV23-1
CASSSERTARETQYF	TGTGCCAGTAGTTCCGAAAGGACAGCGAGAGAGACCCAGTACTTC	TRBJ2-5	.	.	TRBV19
CATSRDRGSYEQYF	TGTGCCACCAGCAGAGATCGGGGGTCCTACGAGCAGTACTTC	TRBJ2-7	.	.	TRBV15
CASSEGGTSGLGTQYF	TGTGCCAGCAGTGAGGGCGGGACTAGCGGATTAGGGACCCAGTACTTC	TRBJ2-5	.	TRBD2	TRBV25-1
CASSLVPPGMTQYF	TGTGCCAGCAGCTTAGTCCCGCCGGGGATGACCCAGTACTTC	TRBJ2-5	.	.	TRBV7-8
CASSRTGGAYNEQFF	TGTGCTAGCAGCCGGACAGGGGGCGCATACAATGAGCAGTTCTTC	TRBJ2-1	.	TRBD1	TRBV7-7
CASSRTTDTQYF	TGTGCCAGCAGCCGCACTACAGATACGCAGTATTTT	TRBJ2-3	once	.	TRBV3-1/TRBV3-2
CASSAQGANTGELFF	TGTGCCAGCAGCGCACAGGGGGCGAACACCGGGGAGCTGTTTTTT	TRBJ2-2	.	TRBD1	TRBV7-3
CASSLQGANTGELFF	TGCGCCAGCAGCTTACAGGGGGCGAACACCGGGGAGCTGTTTTTT	TRBJ2-2	.	TRBD1	TRBV5-1
CAARGTGGGPYNEQFF	TGTGCCGCCAGGGGAACGGGAGGGGGCCCCTACAATGAGCAGTTCTTC	TRBJ2-1	.	.	TRBV24-1
CASSETQPEKLFF	TGTGCCAGCAGTGAAACACAGCCGGAAAAACTGTTTTTT	TRBJ1-4	.	.	TRBV2
CATQRAGETQYF	TGTGCAACTCAAAGGGCGGGAGAGACCCAGTACTTC	TRBJ2-5	.	.	TRBV12-3/TRBV12-4
CSVAGGSGYGYTF	TGCAGCGTGGCGGGGGGATCAGGCTATGGCTACACCTTC	TRBJ1-2	.	.	TRBV29-1
CASSFTGGILNYGYTF	TGTGCCAGTAGTTTCACCGGGGGTATTCTTAACTATGGCTACACCTTC	TRBJ1-2	.	.	TRBV19
CASRGGQGVSYGYTF	TGCGCCAGCAGGGGTGGACAGGGGGTGTCCTATGGCTACACCTTC	TRBJ1-2	.	TRBD1	TRBV4-1
CASSSHRGGNTGELFF	TGTGCCAGCAGTTCTCACAGGGGAGGCAACACCGGGGAGCTGTTTTTT	TRBJ2-2	.	.	TRBV28
CASSSLVIRYSNTEAFF	TGTGCCAGCAGTTCCTTAGTTATCCGCTATTCTAACACTGAAGCTTTCTTT	TRBJ1-1	.	.	TRBV6-2/TRBV6-3
CSATVQETQYF	TGCAGTGCCACTGTACAAGAGACCCAGTACTTC	TRBJ2-5	.	.	TRBV20-1
CASSSSGTNEKLFF	TGTGCCAGCAGCTCCTCGGGGACTAATGAAAAACTGTTTTTT	TRBJ1-4	once	.	TRBV6-6
CASSKRQGESYEQYF	TGTGCCAGCAGCAAAAGGCAGGGGGAATCCTACGAGCAGTACTTC	TRBJ2-7	.	.	TRBV21-1
CASSLQISTNEKLFF	TGCGCCAGCAGCTTGCAAATTTCAACTAATGAAAAACTGTTTTTT	TRBJ1-4	.	.	TRBV5-1
CASSEFREQPQHF	TGTGCCAGCAGTGAGTTCAGGGAACAGCCCCAGCATTTT	TRBJ1-5	.	.	TRBV2
CASSTPGVHSSPLTFF	TGTGCCAGCAGCACTCCCGGGGTCCATTCGAGCCCTCTTACTTTCTTT	TRBJ1-1	.	.	TRBV21-1
CASSLELQDGANVLTF	TGTGCCAGCAGCTTAGAATTACAGGATGGGGCCAACGTCCTGACTTTC	TRBJ2-6	once	.	TRBV7-6
CASSPGTGGYQPQHF	TGTGCCAGCTCACCGGGGACAGGGGGCTACCAGCCCCAGCATTTT	TRBJ1-5	.	TRBD1	TRBV18
CASSHPRDRGGYTF	TGCGCCAGCAGCCATCCCCGGGACAGGGGCGGCTACACCTTC	TRBJ1-2	.	TRBD1	TRBV10-2
CASSSRTDLNTEAFF	TGTGCCAGCAGTTCCAGGACAGATTTGAACACTGAAGCTTTCTTT	TRBJ1-1	few	.	TRBV27
CSVKEAGTQYF	TGCAGCGTGAAAGAAGCTGGTACGCAGTATTTT	TRBJ2-3	.	.	TRBV29-1
CASSSYRAGFYGYTF	TGTGCCAGCAGCTCGTACAGGGCCGGTTTCTATGGCTACACCTTC	TRBJ1-2	.	.	TRBV7-2
CASSLGGQYNSPLHF	TGCGCCAGCAGCTTGGGAGGACAGTATAATTCACCCCTCCACTTT	TRBJ1-6	.	.	TRBV5-1
CASSRGDGYTF	TGTGCCAGCAGCAGGGGTGATGGCTACACCTTC	TRBJ1-2	.	.	TRBV6-5
CASSLVTNPYNSPLHF	TGTGCCAGCAGCTTGGTGACAAACCCCTATAATTCACCCCTCCACTTT	TRBJ1-6	.	.	TRBV5-6
CASRGQPNTEAFF	TGTGCCAGCAGAGGACAACCAAACACTGAAGCTTTCTTT	TRBJ1-1	.	.	TRBV7-3
CASSPEGSTNYGYTF	TGTGCCAGCTCACCAGAGGGTTCTACTAACTATGGCTACACCTTC	TRBJ1-2	.	.	TRBV18
CASSFGTGGYGYTF	TGTGCCAGCAGCTTCGGGACAGGGGGGTATGGCTACACCTTC	TRBJ1-2	.	TRBD1	TRBV5-6
CASSISGTDQETQYF	TGTGCCAGTAGTATCTCCGGGACAGACCAAGAGACCCAGTACTTC	TRBJ2-5	.	TRBD1	TRBV19
CASSTQGRTAYEQYF	TGCGCCAGCAGCACACAGGGGAGGACGGCCTACGAGCAGTACTTC	TRBJ2-7	few	.	TRBV5-1
CASSEVGGNTEAFF	TGTGCCAGCAGTGAAGTAGGAGGGAACACTGAAGCTTTCTTT	TRBJ1-1	.	.	TRBV6-1
CASSLEAGGPNSPLHF	TGCGCCAGCAGCTTGGAGGCAGGGGGTCCCAATTCACCCCTCCACTTT	TRBJ1-6	.	TRBD1	TRBV5-1
CASSNRESSYNSPLHF	TGTGCCAGTAGTAACAGGGAAAGCTCCTATAATTCACCCCTCCACTTT	TRBJ1-6	few	.	TRBV19
CASSDDRLADTQYF	TGCGCCAGCAGTGACGACAGGCTGGCGGATACGCAGTATTTT	TRBJ2-3	.	.	TRBV10-2
CAWSRRSNQPQHF	TGTGCCTGGAGTCGGAGGAGCAATCAGCCCCAGCATTTT	TRBJ1-5	.	.	TRBV30
CASSELGQRTYNYGYTF	TGTGCCAGCAGTGAATTGGGACAGAGAACTTATAACTATGGCTACACCTTC	TRBJ1-2	.	TRBD1	TRBV6-1
CASSHMVGAQRQPQHF	TGCGCCAGCAGCCACATGGTGGGGGCGCAACGACAGCCCCAGCATTTT	TRBJ1-5	.	.	TRBV10-2
CASSSASGSSYNSPLHF	TGTGCCAGTAGCTCCGCTAGCGGCAGCTCCTATAATTCACCCCTCCACTTT	TRBJ1-6	.	.	TRBV19
CASSESDSSSYPYEQYF	TGTGCCAGCAGTGAATCCGACAGCAGTTCTTATCCCTACGAGCAGTACTTC	TRBJ2-7	.	.	TRBV25-1
CASSLLAGGPNEQYF	TGTGCCAGCAGCCTCCTGGCGGGGGGGCCTAACGAGCAGTACTTC	TRBJ2-7	once	TRBD2	TRBV11-2
CASSEGQGHNNEQFF	TGTGCCAGCAGTGAGGGACAGGGCCACAACAATGAGCAGTTCTTC	TRBJ2-1	.	TRBD1	TRBV6-1
CASSPVRGEQFF	TGTGCCAGCAGCCCTGTGAGAGGTGAGCAGTTCTTC	TRBJ2-1	.	.	TRBV3-1/TRBV3-2
CASSSRGLAEGNEQFF	TGTGCCAGCAGCTCAAGGGGACTAGCTGAGGGCAATGAGCAGTTCTTC	TRBJ2-1	.	TRBD2	TRBV3-1/TRBV3-2
CASSLAQGAGANVLTF	TGCGCCAGCAGCCTAGCCCAGGGGGCTGGGGCCAACGTCCTGACTTTC	TRBJ2-6	.	TRBD1	TRBV4-1
CASSPNGHNSNQPQHF	TGTGCCAGCAGCCCAAATGGGCACAATAGCAATCAGCCCCAGCATTTT	TRBJ1-5	.	.	TRBV2
CASSFLGTGGTEAFF	TGTGCCAGCAGCTTCCTCGGGACAGGGGGTACTGAAGCTTTCTTT	TRBJ1-1	.	TRBD1	TRBV5-8
CASSLWRGPYEQYF	TGTGCCAGCAGTTTATGGAGAGGCCCCTACGAGCAGTACTTC	TRBJ2-7	.	.	TRBV27
CASSPSVLIEAFF	TGTGCCAGCTCACCATCGGTGTTAATTGAAGCTTTCTTT	TRBJ1-1	.	.	TRBV18
CASSPGGNQPQHF	TGTGCCAGCAGCCCCGGGGGCAATCAGCCCCAGCATTTT	TRBJ1-5	.	.	TRBV6-6
CASSQDVGLRAGELFF	TGTGCCAGCAGCCAAGATGTGGGACTTCGCGCCGGGGAGCTGTTTTTT	TRBJ2-2	.	.	TRBV3-1/TRBV3-2